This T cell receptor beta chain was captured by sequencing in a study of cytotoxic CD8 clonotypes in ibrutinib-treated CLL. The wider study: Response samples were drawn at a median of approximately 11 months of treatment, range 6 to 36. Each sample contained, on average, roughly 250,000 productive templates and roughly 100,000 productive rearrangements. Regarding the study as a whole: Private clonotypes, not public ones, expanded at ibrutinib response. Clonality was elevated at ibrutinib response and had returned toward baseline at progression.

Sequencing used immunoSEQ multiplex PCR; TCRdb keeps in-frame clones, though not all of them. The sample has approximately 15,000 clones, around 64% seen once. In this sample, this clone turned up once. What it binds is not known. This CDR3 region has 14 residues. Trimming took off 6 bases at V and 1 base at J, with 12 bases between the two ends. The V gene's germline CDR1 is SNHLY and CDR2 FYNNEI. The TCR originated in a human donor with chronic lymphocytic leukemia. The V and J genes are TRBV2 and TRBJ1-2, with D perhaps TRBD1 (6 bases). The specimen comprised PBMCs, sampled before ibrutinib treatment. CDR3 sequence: CASRATGDNYGYTF. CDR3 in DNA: TGTGCCAGCAGGGCGACAGGAGATAACTATGGCTACACCTTC.